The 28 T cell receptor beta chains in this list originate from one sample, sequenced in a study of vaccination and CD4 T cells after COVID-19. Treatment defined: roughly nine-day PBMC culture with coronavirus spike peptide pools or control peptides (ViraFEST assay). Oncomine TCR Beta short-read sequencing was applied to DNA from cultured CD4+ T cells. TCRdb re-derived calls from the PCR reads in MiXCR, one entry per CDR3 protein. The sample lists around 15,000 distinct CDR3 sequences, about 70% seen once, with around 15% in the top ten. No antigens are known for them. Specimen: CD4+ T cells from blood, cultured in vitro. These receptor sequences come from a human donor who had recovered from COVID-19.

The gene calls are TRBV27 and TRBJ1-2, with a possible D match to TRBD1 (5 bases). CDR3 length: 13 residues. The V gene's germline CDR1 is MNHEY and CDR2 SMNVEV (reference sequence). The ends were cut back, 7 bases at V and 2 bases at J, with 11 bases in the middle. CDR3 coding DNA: TGTGCCAGCAAGATTCAGGGCAACTATGGCTACACCTTC. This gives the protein CASKIQGNYGYTF.

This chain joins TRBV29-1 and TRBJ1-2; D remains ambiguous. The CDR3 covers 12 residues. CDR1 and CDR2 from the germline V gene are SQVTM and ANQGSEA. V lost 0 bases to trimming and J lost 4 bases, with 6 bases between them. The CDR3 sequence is CSVEETPYGYTF. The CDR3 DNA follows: TGCAGCGTTGAAGAGACACCCTATGGCTACACCTTC.

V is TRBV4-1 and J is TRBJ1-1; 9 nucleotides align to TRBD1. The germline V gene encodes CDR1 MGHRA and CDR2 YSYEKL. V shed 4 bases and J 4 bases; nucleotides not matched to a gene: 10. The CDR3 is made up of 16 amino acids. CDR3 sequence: CASSLPGQGGSTEAFF. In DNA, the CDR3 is TGCGCCAGCAGCCTCCCGGGACAGGGTGGGAGCACTGAAGCTTTCTTT.

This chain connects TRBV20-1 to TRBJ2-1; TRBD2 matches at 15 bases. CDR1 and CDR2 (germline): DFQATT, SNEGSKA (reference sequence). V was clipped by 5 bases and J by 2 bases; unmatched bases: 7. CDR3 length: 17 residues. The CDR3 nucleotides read TGCAGTGCTGCCGTCGGACTAGCGGGAGGGACCTACAATGAGCAGTTCTTC. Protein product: CSAAVGLAGGTYNEQFF.

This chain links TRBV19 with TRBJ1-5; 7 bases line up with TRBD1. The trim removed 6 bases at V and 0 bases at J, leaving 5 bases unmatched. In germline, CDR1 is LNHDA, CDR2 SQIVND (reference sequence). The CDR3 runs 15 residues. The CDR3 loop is CASSRTGVSNQPQHF. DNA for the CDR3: TGTGCCAGTAGCAGGACAGGAGTTAGCAATCAGCCCCAGCATTTT. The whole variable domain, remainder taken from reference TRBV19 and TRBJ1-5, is DGGITQSPKYLFRKEGQNVTLSCEQNLNHDAMYWYRQDPGQGLRLIYYSQIVNDFQKGDIAEGYSVSREKKESFPLTVTSAQKNPTAFYLCASSRTGVSNQPQHFGDGTRLSIL.

CDR3 sequence reads: CASSPQGAGNTEAFF. CDR3 DNA sequence: TGTGCCAGCAGTCCACAGGGGGCCGGGAACACTGAAGCTTTCTTT. The V and J genes are TRBV6-1 and TRBJ1-1; 9 nucleotides line up with TRBD1. There are 15 residues in the CDR3. V lost 5 bases to trimming and J lost 1 base; unmatched junction nucleotides: 5. In germline, CDR1 is MNHNS, CDR2 SASEGT.

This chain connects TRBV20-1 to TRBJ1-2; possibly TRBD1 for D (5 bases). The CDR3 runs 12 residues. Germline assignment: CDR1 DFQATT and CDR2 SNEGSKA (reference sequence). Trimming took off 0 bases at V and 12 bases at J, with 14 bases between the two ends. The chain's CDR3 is CSARDPGGGDTF. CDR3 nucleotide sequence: TGCAGTGCTAGAGATCCGGGGGGAGGGGACACCTTC.

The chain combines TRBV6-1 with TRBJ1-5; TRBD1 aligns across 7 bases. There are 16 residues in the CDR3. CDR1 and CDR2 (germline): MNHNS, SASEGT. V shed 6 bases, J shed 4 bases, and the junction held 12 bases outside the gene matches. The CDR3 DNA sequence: TGTGCCAGCAGCGCCTCCGGGACAGCACAAAATCAGCCCCAGCATTTT. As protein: CASSASGTAQNQPQHF.

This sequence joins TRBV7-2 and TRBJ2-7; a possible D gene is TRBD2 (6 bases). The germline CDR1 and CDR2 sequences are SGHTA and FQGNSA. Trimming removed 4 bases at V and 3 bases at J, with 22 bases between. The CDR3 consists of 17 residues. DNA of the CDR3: TGTGCCAGCAGCTCAAACTCGATGGGACTGGTCAACTACGAGCAGTACTTC. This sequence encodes CASSSNSMGLVNYEQYF.

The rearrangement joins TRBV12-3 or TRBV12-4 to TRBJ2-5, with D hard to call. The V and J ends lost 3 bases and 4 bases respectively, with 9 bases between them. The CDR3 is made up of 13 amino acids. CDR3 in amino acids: CASSLEPLETQYF. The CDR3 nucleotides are TGTGCCAGCAGTTTGGAGCCCCTAGAGACCCAGTACTTC.

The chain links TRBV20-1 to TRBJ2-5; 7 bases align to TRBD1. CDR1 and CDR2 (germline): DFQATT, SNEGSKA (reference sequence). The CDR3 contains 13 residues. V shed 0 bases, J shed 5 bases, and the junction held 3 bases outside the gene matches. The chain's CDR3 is CSARETGTETQYF. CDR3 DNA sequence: TGCAGTGCTAGAGAGACAGGGACCGAGACCCAGTACTTC.

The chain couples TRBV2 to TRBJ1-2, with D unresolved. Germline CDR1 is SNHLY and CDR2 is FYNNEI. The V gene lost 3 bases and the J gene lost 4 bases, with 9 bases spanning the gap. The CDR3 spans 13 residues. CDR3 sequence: CASSDRAGYGYTF. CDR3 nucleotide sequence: TGTGCCAGCAGTGATAGAGCAGGCTATGGCTACACCTTC.

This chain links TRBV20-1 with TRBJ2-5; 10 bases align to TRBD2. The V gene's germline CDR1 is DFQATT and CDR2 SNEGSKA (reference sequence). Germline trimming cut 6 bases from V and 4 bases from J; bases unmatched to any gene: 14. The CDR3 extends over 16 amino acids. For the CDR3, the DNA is TGCAGTGCAACCCCACTGACTAGCGGGTTCCCAGAGACCCAGTACTTC. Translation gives CSATPLTSGFPETQYF.

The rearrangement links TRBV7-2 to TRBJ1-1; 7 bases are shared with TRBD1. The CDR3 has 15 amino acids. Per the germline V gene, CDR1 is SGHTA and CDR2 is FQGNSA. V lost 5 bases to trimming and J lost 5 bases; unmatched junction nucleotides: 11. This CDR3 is CASSVDRALRTEAFF. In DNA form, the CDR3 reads TGTGCCAGCAGCGTCGACAGGGCCCTAAGGACTGAAGCTTTCTTT.

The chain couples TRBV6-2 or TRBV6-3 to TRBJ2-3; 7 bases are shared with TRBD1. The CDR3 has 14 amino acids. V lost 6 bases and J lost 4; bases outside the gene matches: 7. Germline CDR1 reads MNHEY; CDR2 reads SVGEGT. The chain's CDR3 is CASSYGQVADTQYF. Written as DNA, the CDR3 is TGTGCCAGCAGCTATGGACAGGTCGCAGATACGCAGTATTTT.

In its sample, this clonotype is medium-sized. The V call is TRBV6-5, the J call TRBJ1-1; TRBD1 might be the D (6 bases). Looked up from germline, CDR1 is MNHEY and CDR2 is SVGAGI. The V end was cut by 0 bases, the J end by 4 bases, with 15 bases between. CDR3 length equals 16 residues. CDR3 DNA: TGTGCCAGCAGTTACTCGACAGGTCGGAGGGGCACTGAAGCTTTCTTT. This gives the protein CASSYSTGRRGTEAFF.

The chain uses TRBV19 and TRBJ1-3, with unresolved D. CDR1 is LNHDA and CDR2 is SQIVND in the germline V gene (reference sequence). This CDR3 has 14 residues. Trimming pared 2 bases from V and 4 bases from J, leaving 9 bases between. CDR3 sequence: CASSIFDTGNTIYF. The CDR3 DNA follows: TGTGCCAGTAGTATATTTGACACGGGAAACACCATATATTTT.

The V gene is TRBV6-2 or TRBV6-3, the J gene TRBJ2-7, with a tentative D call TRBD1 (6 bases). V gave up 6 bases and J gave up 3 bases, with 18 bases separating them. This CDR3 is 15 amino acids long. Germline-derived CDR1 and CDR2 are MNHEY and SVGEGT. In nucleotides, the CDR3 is TGTGCCAGCAGACCCCCCGGGACACTGGGCTACGAGCAGTACTTC. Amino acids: CASRPPGTLGYEQYF.

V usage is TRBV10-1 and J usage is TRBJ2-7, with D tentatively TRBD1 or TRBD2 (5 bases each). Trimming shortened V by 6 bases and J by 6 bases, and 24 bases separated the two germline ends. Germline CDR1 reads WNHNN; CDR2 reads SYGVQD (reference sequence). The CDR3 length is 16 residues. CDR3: CASSDSGRLRGGEQYF. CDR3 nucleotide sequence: TGCGCCAGCAGCGATTCCGGACGGTTACGTGGGGGCGAGCAGTACTTC.

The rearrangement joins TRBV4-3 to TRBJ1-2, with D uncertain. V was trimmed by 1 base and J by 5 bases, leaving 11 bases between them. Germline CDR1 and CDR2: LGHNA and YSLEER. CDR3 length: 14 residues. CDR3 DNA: TGCGCCAGCAGCCAAGTGGCGGATCTTTATGGCTACACCTTC. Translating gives CASSQVADLYGYTF.

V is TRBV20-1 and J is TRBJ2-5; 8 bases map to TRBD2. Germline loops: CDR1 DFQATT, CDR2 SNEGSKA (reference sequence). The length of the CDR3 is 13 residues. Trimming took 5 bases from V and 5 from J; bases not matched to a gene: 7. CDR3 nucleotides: TGCAGTGCTGGGAGCGGGAGTGACGAGACCCAGTACTTC. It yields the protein CSAGSGSDETQYF.

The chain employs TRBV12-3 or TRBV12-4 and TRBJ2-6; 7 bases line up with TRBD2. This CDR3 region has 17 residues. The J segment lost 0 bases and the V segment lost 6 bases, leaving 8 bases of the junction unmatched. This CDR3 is CASSSRGGSSGANVLTF. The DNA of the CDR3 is TGTGCCAGCAGCTCCCGGGGCGGGAGCTCTGGGGCCAACGTCCTGACTTTC.

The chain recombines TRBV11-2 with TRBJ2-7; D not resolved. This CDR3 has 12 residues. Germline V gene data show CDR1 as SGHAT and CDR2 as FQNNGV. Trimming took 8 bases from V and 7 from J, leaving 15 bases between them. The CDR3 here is CASLGGFQEQYF. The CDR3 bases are TGTGCCAGCCTCGGTGGGTTTCAAGAGCAGTACTTC.

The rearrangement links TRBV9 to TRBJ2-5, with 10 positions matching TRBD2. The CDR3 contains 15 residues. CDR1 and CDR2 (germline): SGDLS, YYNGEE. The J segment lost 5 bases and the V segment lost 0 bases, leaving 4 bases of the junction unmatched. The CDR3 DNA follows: TGTGCCAGCAGCGTAGAGCTAGCGGGAGAGGAGACCCAGTACTTC. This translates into CASSVELAGEETQYF.

CDR3 amino acids: CASNPGLAGGPRLNEQFF. CDR3 DNA sequence: TGTGCCAGCAACCCCGGACTAGCGGGAGGACCTAGGTTGAATGAGCAGTTCTTC. V and J are TRBV7-9 and TRBJ2-1; 14 positions agree with TRBD2. The CDR3 is 18 amino acids. The germline gives CDR1 SEHNR, CDR2 FQNEAQ (reference sequence). Trimming at V came to 7 bases and at J to 7 bases, leaving 15 bases not matched to a gene.

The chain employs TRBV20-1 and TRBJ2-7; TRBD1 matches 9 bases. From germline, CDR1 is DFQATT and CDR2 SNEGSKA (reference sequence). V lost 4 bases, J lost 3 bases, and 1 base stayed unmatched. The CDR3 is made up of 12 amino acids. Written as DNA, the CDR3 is TGCAGTGCTACGACAGGGGGCTACGAGCAGTACTTC. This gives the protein CSATTGGYEQYF.

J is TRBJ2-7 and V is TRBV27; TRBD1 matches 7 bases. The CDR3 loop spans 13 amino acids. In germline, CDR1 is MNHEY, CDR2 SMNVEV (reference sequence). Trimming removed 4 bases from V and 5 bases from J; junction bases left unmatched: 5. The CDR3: CASSSTGHHEQYF. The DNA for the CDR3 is TGTGCCAGCAGTTCGACAGGGCACCACGAGCAGTACTTC.

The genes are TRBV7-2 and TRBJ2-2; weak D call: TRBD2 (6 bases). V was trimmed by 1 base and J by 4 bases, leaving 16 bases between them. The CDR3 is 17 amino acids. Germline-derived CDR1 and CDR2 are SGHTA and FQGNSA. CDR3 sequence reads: CASSLGPTAGGTGELFF. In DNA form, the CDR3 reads TGTGCCAGCAGCTTAGGACCGACAGCCGGGGGCACCGGGGAGCTGTTTTTT.